This TCR beta chain was captured by sequencing in a study of CD8 T cells in ankylosing spondylitis. Study conclusions and caveats: A motif in TCR beta, a set of 8 or 9 highly homologous variants, appeared characteristic of ankylosing spondylitis blood.

In germline, CDR1 is SGHVS, CDR2 FNYEAQ. V was pared by 5 bases and J by 6 bases, with 9 bases of the junction left unmatched. The CDR3 has 15 amino acids. This clonotype was counted only a few times. The antigen is not known. TCRdb re-called the 5' RACE reads with MiXCR, one entry per CDR3 protein. The sample has some 200,000 distinct CDR3 sequences, approximately 7.3% seen once; the top ten hold more than 13%. This clonotype was obtained from a male donor with ankylosing spondylitis. The chain has TRBV7-6 and TRBJ2-7, with 11 bases identical to TRBD1. Material for sequencing was blood, either unsorted or a sorted T cell fraction (not recorded which). The CDR3 nucleotides read TGTGCCAGCAGCCCGTCCTTGGACAGGGGGCTCGAGCAGTACTTC. As protein: CASSPSLDRGLEQYF.